The sample holds one count of the clone carrying this T cell receptor beta chain. The data belong to a study of blood T cell repertoires in COVID-19. At the level of the study: COVID-19 samples collected from the United States, Italy and Spain covered acute and convalescent phases.

CDR1 is SGDLS and CDR2 is YYNGEE in the germline V gene. The CDR3 length is 14 residues. The J segment lost 9 bases and the V segment lost 0 bases, leaving 6 bases of the junction unmatched. Authors' data handling: Estimation of nucleated cell counts was performed using reference gene primer amplification. Generated by immunoSEQ multiplex PCR, the TCRdb table keeps only in-frame clones and is missing some. That table supplies the V and J calls and clone size; D and trimming were determined from the DNA. The table records about 230,000 clones, 65% to 90% of them present only once. The clonotype comes from a woman aged 40 to 50 who had recovered from COVID-19. The chain joins TRBV9 to TRBJ2-1; TRBD2 matches 7 bases. Material: peripheral blood. In DNA, the CDR3 is TGTGCCAGCAGCGTAGCCGGGGGGTCAGGTGAGCAGTTCTTC. Translated, it gives CASSVAGGSGEQFF.